The present T cell receptor (beta chain) was sequenced within a study of CD8 T cells in Susac syndrome. About this clonotype itself: Antigen specificity is unknown.

Germline CDR1 and CDR2: SGHTA and FQGNSA. This CDR3 is built from 14 residues. Trimming removed 3 bases from V and 2 bases from J, with 8 bases in between. With random hexamers, reverse transcription was performed on 0.5 to 1 ug of RNA. MiXCR was run by TCRdb on the immunoSEQ multiplex PCR reads, yielding one entry per CDR3 protein. This table has approximately 25,000 distinct CDR3 sequences, approximately 92% appearing once. Findings and limits, study-wide: Susac CD8+ clonal expansion peaked in TEMRA cells and active patients. In total CD8+ repertoires, sixteen Susac-specific public clones were found, and CD8+ TEMRA repertoires had a few.

The chain is built from TRBV7-2 and TRBJ2-1, with D unclear. The material sequenced was CD8+ T cells from PBMCs. The origin of this receptor is a human donor with Susac syndrome. The CDR3 loop is CASSFNTAYNEQFF. In DNA form, the CDR3 reads TGTGCCAGCAGCTTCAATACAGCCTACAATGAGCAGTTCTTC.